This T cell receptor beta chain is drawn from a study of T cells in tuberculosis (dated by TCRdb to between 2017 and 2018). Study-wide context: The study combined CD1B tetramers and high-throughput TCR immunosequencing to characterize T cells specific for the mycobacterial lipid antigen glucose monomycolate (GMM). In a South African clinical cohort, IGRA-negative adolescents, IGRA-positive adolescents with latent tuberculosis and adults with active tuberculosis were compared, with ten to eleven people in each group. Here is what the overall study found, with its caveats: Clinical samples were selected based on which cryopreserved specimens were available, and the active tuberculosis cases were adults whereas the controls were adolescents. The smaller NN-distances were partly driven by shorter CDR3-alpha lengths in active tuberculosis patients, and the difference for TCR-beta did not reach statistical significance. With the diverse GMM-specific repertoire as input, a classifier achieved around 90% accuracy (AUROC about 0.93), whereas GEM motif frequencies as input gave 70% accuracy. Active tuberculosis TCR-alpha repertoires showed smaller mean NN-distances to GMM-specific TCRs than IGRA-negative controls, suggesting clonal expansion of these TCRs.

At study entry, a tuberculin skin test and the QuantiFERON-TB GOLD In-Tube IGRA were used to screen adolescents for latent tuberculosis infection. Unsorted cryopreserved PBMC were immunosequenced, covering on average approximately 100,000 T cells per clinical donor. Eleven high schools in the Worcester region of the Western Cape, South Africa, served as enrollment sites for adolescents aged 12 to 18 years. About 10 M. tuberculosis-infected adolescents and about 10 uninfected adolescents were selected, with the two groups matched for age and sex. PBMC from adolescents were isolated by density centrifugation from freshly drawn heparinized blood and were then cryopreserved. As to this clone: Its antigen is not yet known. Base qualities are not provided; no much larger clone lies one nucleotide away.

TCR libraries were generated with the immunoSEQ multiplex PCR assay, using TCR-beta and/or TCR-alpha/delta assays for each sample. The amplified TCR libraries were sequenced using the Illumina high-throughput platform. The study's own analysis went as follows. Clustering and dimensionality reduction relied on pairwise TCRdist distances among GMM-specific receptors from T cells that were either sorted ex vivo or expanded in vitro. Each clinical repertoire was scored by mean NN-distance, the average TCRdist to the nearest 10% of tetramer-positive reference sequences. GEM TCR motif frequency was calculated as the fraction of unique TCRs that matched known GEM sequences in V/J usage and CDR3 length. Linear discriminant analysis with leave-one-out cross-validation, implemented in scikit-learn, was used to classify active tuberculosis. TCRdb retrieved this table from immuneACCESS and kept in-frame rearrangements only. Not all clones are present; in checked studies, unresolved V genes account for under half, and no reason is known for the remainder. That table is the source of V, J and clone size, and D and trimming were worked out from the DNA. Counted in this sample were 28,000 or so clones; roughly 89% of them appeared once. The top ten hold roughly 6.1% of the sample.

Via the germline V gene, CDR1 is KGHSH and CDR2 LQKENI. V is pared back by 3 bases and J by 6 bases, with 18 bases lying between the germline termini. The CDR3 runs 15 residues from the cysteine to the phenylalanine. Only the CDR3 DNA stays, 45 bases, in frame from base 1. The sample was PBMCs. The V and J genes are TRBV18 and TRBJ2-7, with TRBD1 perhaps the D gene, on 7 matching bases. The sequence was collected from a donor between 10 and 29 years old with latent tuberculosis or without tuberculosis infection. The DNA reads as follows: TGTGCCAGCTCACCTTCTCGACAGGGCGGGGTCGAGCAGTACTTC. Its protein product is CASSPSRQGGVEQYF.